The present entry profiles one T cell receptor (beta chain) with its context. The target antigen is unknown. The ends lost 9 bases at V and 0 bases at J; junction bases unmatched: 12. The germline CDR1 and CDR2 sequences are LNHDA and SQIVND (reference sequence). The CDR3 runs 16 residues. The sample originates from a study of T cell responses to AZD1222 COVID-19 vaccine. Study-level findings and limits: Donors were chiefly white British, with a greater number of females, and clonal diversity was perhaps underestimated.

Repertoires were generated with immunoSEQ multiplex PCR, while TCRdb's copy carries only in-frame clones and drops some. The data show 100,000 to 150,000 clones, about 89% seen once. V gene TRBV19 combines with J gene TRBJ1-1, with TRBD1 matching over 8 bases. The specimen was peripheral blood, collected on day 0 of AZD1222 vaccination. This receptor was taken from an adult in good health. The CDR3 sequence: CASRTGGLLLNTEAFF. As DNA, the CDR3 is TGTGCCAGCAGAACAGGGGGACTCCTTCTGAACACTGAAGCTTTCTTT.